The 10 T cell receptor beta chains below all came from one sample that was sequenced in a study of spatial heterogeneity in lung cancer. Whole-study findings and limits: The number of expanded tumor alpha and beta chains correlated with mutation number.

Time point given: sample taken at primary tumor resection. TCRdb ran MiXCR on the 5' RACE reads and lists one entry per CDR3 protein. The data hold over 5,000 distinct CDR3 sequences, with 15% to 20% observed a single time. These receptors have no identified antigens. Sequences were derived from lung tumor tissue, sampled at surgery. The receptors derive from a male donor with early-stage non-small cell lung cancer.

This clonotype showed up just a few times. The chain employs TRBV30 and TRBJ2-7; D gene unclear. V gave up 2 bases and J gave up 3 bases, with 5 bases separating them. The CDR3 has 11 amino acids. CDR1 is GTSNPN, CDR2 SVGIG, per germline (reference sequence). The CDR3, as DNA: TGTGCCTGGAGTAGTTTCTACGAGCAGTACTTC. This encodes CAWSSFYEQYF.

The chain employs TRBV30 and TRBJ2-2; D ambiguous. CDR3 length: 15 residues. The germline V gene encodes CDR1 GTSNPN and CDR2 SVGIG (reference sequence). V was clipped by 8 bases and J by 1 base, with 17 bases between them. The CDR3 DNA reads as TGTGCCAGCCCCCCGAGAGGCCTGAACACCGGGGAGCTGTTTTTT. Protein product: CASPPRGLNTGELFF.

This clonotype is classed as medium-sized. The V call is TRBV2, the J call TRBJ2-5; D unresolved. Germline lookup yields CDR1 SNHLY and CDR2 FYNNEI. The CDR3 is 13 residues long. V lost 6 bases to trimming and J lost 7 bases, with 15 bases between them. The CDR3 is CASSETGTGTQYF. The CDR3 coding sequence is TGTGCCAGCAGCGAGACTGGAACGGGGACCCAGTACTTC.

This clonotype is medium-sized in the sample. The rearrangement links TRBV5-1 to TRBJ2-3; D not resolved. The CDR3 is made up of 16 amino acids. Trimming removed 5 bases at V and 4 bases at J, with 20 bases between. The germline CDR1 and CDR2 sequences are SGHRS and YFSETQ. The CDR3 region is CASRKALEGGPDTQYF. The CDR3, as DNA: TGCGCCAGCAGAAAAGCCCTAGAAGGCGGTCCAGATACGCAGTATTTT.

The V gene is TRBV2, the J gene TRBJ2-3, with D tentatively TRBD2 (5 bases). There are 15 residues in the CDR3. Germline V gene sequence: CDR1 SNHLY, CDR2 FYNNEI. Trimming removed 6 bases at V and 0 bases at J, with 13 bases between. The CDR3 DNA sequence: TGTGCCAGCAGGCAAGCGGCAACAAGCACAGATACGCAGTATTTT. Amino acid sequence: CASRQAATSTDTQYF.

Judged by abundance, this clonotype is medium-sized. The chain couples TRBV7-3 to TRBJ2-5; 8 nucleotides match TRBD2. From germline, CDR1 is SGHTA and CDR2 FQGTGA. The CDR3 sequence is 15 residues long. The junction had 9 bases not matched to a gene; V was cut back by 5 bases and J by 4 bases. CDR3 residues: CASSIFAGGRETQYF. The CDR3 nucleotides read TGTGCCAGCAGCATTTTTGCGGGGGGAAGAGAGACCCAGTACTTC.

This clonotype qualifies as medium-sized (0.01 to 0.1%). This chain uses TRBV9 with TRBJ2-1; 11 positions agree with TRBD2. CDR1 is SGDLS and CDR2 is YYNGEE in the germline V gene. Trimming at V came to 6 bases and at J to 8 bases, leaving 10 bases not matched to a gene. This CDR3 is built from 15 residues. The CDR3 coding sequence is TGTGCCAGCACCCATAGCGGGAGGGCCGTCGATGAGCAGTTCTTC. This encodes CASTHSGRAVDEQFF.

The rearrangement links TRBV6-5 to TRBJ1-1; D remains unclear. Germline assignment: CDR1 MNHEY and CDR2 SVGAGI. The CDR3 spans 14 residues. The V end lost 6 bases, the J end lost 2 bases, and 13 bases lay between the germline ends. CDR3 in DNA: TGTGCCAGCAGCCTCGGACTACGTAACACTGAAGCTTTCTTT. This encodes CASSLGLRNTEAFF.

V gene TRBV7-2 combines with J gene TRBJ1-4; D is ambiguous. This CDR3 comprises 15 residues. Germline V gene data show CDR1 as SGHTA and CDR2 as FQGNSA. The V end lost 2 bases, the J end lost 3 bases, and 10 bases lay between the germline ends. The CDR3 DNA follows: TGTGCCAGCAGCTTACATGAGAATGCTAATGAAAAACTGTTTTTT. Its translation is CASSLHENANEKLFF. The full variable domain, its missing parts supplied by reference TRBV7-2 and TRBJ1-4, is GAGVSQSPSNKVTEKGKDVELRCDPISGHTALYWYRQSLGQGLEFLIYFQGNSAPDKSGLPSDRFSAERTGGSVSTLTIQRTQQEDSAVYLCASSLHENANEKLFFGSGTQLSVL.

This clonotype is termed medium-sized. This rearrangement joins TRBV27 to TRBJ2-5, with D hard to call. The germline V and J ends were trimmed by 3 bases and 5 bases, with 10 bases remaining between them. The CDR3 is 13 amino acids. The germline CDR1 and CDR2 sequences are MNHEY and SMNVEV (reference sequence). This chain's CDR3 is CASSLRRGETQYF. The CDR3 DNA follows: TGTGCCAGCAGTTTGCGCCGTGGTGAGACCCAGTACTTC.